These 24 T cell receptor beta chains were all obtained from the same sample, sequenced in a study of CD8+CD57+ T cells in acquired aplastic anemia. The authors sequenced patients whose flow cytometry had shown CD8+CD57+ cell expansion. Both TCR beta VDJ combination and CDR3 sequence profiling were carried out. Genomic DNA was the template for this profiling. TCRdb called the reads again in MiXCR, with one record for every CDR3 protein. The table shows about 250,000 distinct CDR3 sequences, with 40% to 50% occurring only once. The sample taken for sequencing was sorted CD4+, CD8+, or CD8+CD57+ T cells (not recorded which) from PBMCs. Every receptor here comes from a human donor with aplastic anemia.

This clonotype was observed many times. The chain joins TRBV7-9 to TRBJ2-3, with TRBD2 identical over 8 bases. After removal of 6 bases from V and 0 bases from J, the junction contained 5 bases not matched to a gene. The CDR3 contains 15 residues. CDR1 and CDR2 (germline): SEHNR, FQNEAQ (reference sequence). The CDR3 is CASRSASGSTDTQYF. CDR3 coding DNA: TGTGCCAGCAGGTCCGCTAGCGGGAGCACAGATACGCAGTATTTT.

The gene calls are TRBV20-1 and TRBJ1-2; D unresolved. The V and J ends lost 0 bases and 4 bases respectively, with 15 bases between them. CDR3 length: 15 amino acids. Germline V CDR1 and CDR2: DFQATT, SNEGSKA (reference sequence). CDR3 region: CSARDAWSASYGYTF. CDR3 bases: TGCAGTGCTAGAGATGCTTGGTCAGCCTCCTATGGCTACACCTTC.

In this sample, this clonotype turned up a few times. The rearrangement joins TRBV2 to TRBJ2-7; tentative D call: TRBD1 (6 bases). The CDR3 runs to 13 residues. Germline CDR1 and CDR2: SNHLY and FYNNEI. Between the trimmed V and J ends, which lost 3 bases and 2 bases, there was a span of 8 bases. CDR3 loop: CASSDRQAYEQYF. Here the CDR3 DNA reads TGTGCCAGCAGTGACAGACAGGCCTACGAGCAGTACTTC.

Concerning this clonotype: A read error is possible here, since a much larger clone lies one base away. The rearrangement uses TRBV27 and TRBJ1-6; D perhaps matches TRBD1 (5 bases). Per germline, CDR1 MNHEY and CDR2 SMNVEV (reference sequence). This CDR3 region has 13 residues. Trimming left V 5 bases short and J 9 bases short, with 11 bases between. CDR3 nucleotide sequence: TGTGCCAGCAGTCGGTTTAGGGGTTCACCCCTCCACTTT. It is translated as CASSRFRGSPLHF.

A remark on this clonotype: This may be a read error: a much more frequent sequence differs by one nucleotide. Because the CDR3 is missing its conserved closing phenylalanine or tryptophan, this is likely a read error. The rearrangement links TRBV12-3 or TRBV12-4 to TRBJ1-2; no clear D. CDR3 length equals 14 residues. V was shortened by 5 bases and J by 6 bases, with 16 bases between the two germline ends. CDR3 nucleotide sequence: TGTGCCAGCAGTCGGACCGACTTAAAGCATGGCTACACCCTC. Protein: CASSRTDLKHGYTL.

The V and J genes are TRBV15 and TRBJ2-1; TRBD2 is a possible D gene (6 bases). V lost 0 bases and J 15 bases, leaving 12 bases between the germline ends. The CDR3 spans 12 residues. Germline loops: CDR1 LNHNV, CDR2 YYDKDF (reference sequence). CDR3: CATSRDPGLPFF. CDR3 bases: TGTGCCACCAGCAGAGATCCGGGACTCCCGTTCTTC. Full variable domain (remainder filled in from reference TRBV15 and TRBJ2-1): DAMVIQNPRYQVTQFGKPVTLSCSQTLNHNVMYWYQQKSSQAPKLLFHYYDKDFNNEADTPDNFQSRRPNTSFCFLDIRSPGLGDTAMYLCATSRDPGLPFFGPGTRLTVL.

V and J are TRBV2 and TRBJ2-7; 8 bases are shared with TRBD1. CDR1 is SNHLY, CDR2 FYNNEI, per germline. V gave up 1 base and J gave up 2 bases; unmatched junction bases: 4. The CDR3 extends over 15 amino acids. CDR3: CASSEGTGNPYEQYF. The CDR3 nucleotides are TGTGCCAGCAGTGAAGGGACAGGGAATCCCTACGAGCAGTACTTC. The full variable domain, its missing parts supplied by reference TRBV2 and TRBJ2-7, is EPEVTQTPSHQVTQMGQEVILRCVPISNHLYFYWYRQILGQKVEFLVSFYNNEISEKSEIFDDQFSVERPDGSNFTLKIRSTKLEDSAMYFCASSEGTGNPYEQYFGPGTRLTVT.

On this clonotype: One end of the junction fails to match germline, which may point to a read error. The chain links TRBV7-3 to TRBJ2-7, with D hard to call. Germline V gene lookup returns CDR1 SGHTA and CDR2 FQGTGA. The CDR3 covers 15 residues. As DNA, the CDR3 is TGTGCCAGCAGTTTAAGCTTGGTCAGAGCCTACGAGCAGTACTTC. Translating gives CASSLSLVRAYEQYF.

The chain couples TRBV9 to TRBJ2-5, with TRBD2 identical over 11 bases. V lost 3 bases, J lost 5 bases, and 6 bases stayed unmatched. Germline CDR1 and CDR2: SGDLS and YYNGEE. The CDR3 runs to 15 residues. In nucleotides, the CDR3 is TGTGCCAGCAGCGGTCAACTAGCGGGAGAGGAGACCCAGTACTTC. This gives the protein CASSGQLAGEETQYF.

This clonotype was picked up many times. The gene calls are TRBV7-8 and TRBJ2-7, with 8 positions matching TRBD1. Unmatched junction bases numbered 9, after V lost 3 bases and J lost 5 bases. Germline lookup yields CDR1 SGHVS and CDR2 FQNEAQ. CDR3 length: 15 residues. CDR3 DNA sequence: TGTGCCAGCAGCTTTGGGACAGGTCAATTCGACGAGCAGTACTTC. Amino acids: CASSFGTGQFDEQYF.

This clonotype was seen at least ten times. The rearrangement uses TRBV13 and TRBJ2-1, with 11 bases fitting TRBD1. CDR3 length equals 15 residues. Germline CDR1 reads PRHDT; CDR2 reads FYEKMQ (reference sequence). Losses at the gene ends were 5 bases for V and 6 bases for J; bases not matched to a gene: 6. CDR3 DNA sequence: TGTGCCAGCAGCCCGGCCGGGACAGGGGGCAATGAGCAGTTCTTC. It encodes CASSPAGTGGNEQFF.

A remark on this clonotype: Being one base from a much bigger clone, this may be a read error. It is likely a read error, because the conserved phenylalanine at the end of the CDR3 is missing. V and J are TRBV9 and TRBJ2-1, with D unresolved. Trimming removed 5 bases at V and 4 bases at J, with 16 bases between. The CDR3 length is 15 residues. CDR1 and CDR2 (germline): SGDLS, YYNGEE. The CDR3 loop reads CASSAGTSIYNEQFS. Written as DNA, the CDR3 is TGTGCCAGCAGTGCCGGTACCTCTATATACAATGAGCAGTTCTCC.

J is TRBJ1-1 and V is TRBV7-9, with TRBD1 matching over 9 bases. CDR3 length: 16 residues. Germline assignment: CDR1 SEHNR and CDR2 FQNEAQ (reference sequence). J lost 7 bases, V lost 4 bases, and 13 bases had no gene match. Here the CDR3 DNA reads TGTGCCAGCAGCTCGGGCCAACAGGGGGCGCCGAATGAAGCTTTCTTT. This encodes CASSSGQQGAPNEAFF.

Worth noting for this clonotype: This could be a read error, since a much larger clone is one nucleotide away. The chain recombines TRBV4-3 with TRBJ1-1; unclear D gene. The CDR3 totals 13 residues. Germline values: CDR1 LGHNA, CDR2 YSLEER. Trimming pared 2 bases from V and 5 bases from J, leaving 9 bases between. CDR3 in amino acids: CASSQIDGTEAFF. CDR3 in DNA: TGCGCCAGCAGCCAAATTGACGGAACTGAAGCTTTCTTT.

V usage is TRBV7-9 and J usage is TRBJ2-7; 15 positions match TRBD2. The germline V gene encodes CDR1 SEHNR and CDR2 FQNEAQ (reference sequence). The trim removed 3 bases at V and 5 bases at J, leaving 8 bases unmatched. The CDR3 has 17 residues. The CDR3, as DNA: TGTGCCAGCAGCTTGGGGACTAGCGGGAGGTTTAGCGACGAGCAGTACTTC. Translated: CASSLGTSGRFSDEQYF.

Turning to this clonotype: The germline gene is not matched at one end of the junction; a read error may be the cause. This rearrangement joins TRBV9 to TRBJ1-5; D is unclear. The CDR3 spans 13 residues. Germline-derived CDR1 and CDR2 are SGDLS and YYNGEE. CDR3 bases: TGTGCCAGCAGCGTGGGTAGCAATCGGCCCCAGCATTTT. This codes for CASSVGSNRPQHF. Full variable domain (missing parts from reference TRBV9 and TRBJ1-5): DSGVTQTPKHLITATGQRVTLRCSPRSGDLSVYWYQQSLDQGLQFLIQYYNGEERAKGNILERFSAQQFPDLHSELNLSSLELGDSALYFCASSVGSNRPQHFGDGTRLSIL.

A note on this clonotype: One end of the junction fails to match germline, which may point to a read error. The chain joins TRBV6-4 to TRBJ2-3, with D perhaps matching TRBD2 (5 bases). The V gene's germline CDR1 is MRHNA and CDR2 SNTAGT. This CDR3 region has 14 residues. CDR3: CTSSSFSGTDTQYF. The CDR3 region has the DNA TGTACCAGCAGCTCCTTTAGCGGCACAGATACGCAGTATTTT.

This clonotype has only a few counts. The chain employs TRBV4-1 and TRBJ1-5; D unresolved. The length of the CDR3 is 15 residues. In germline, CDR1 is MGHRA, CDR2 YSYEKL. V lost 1 base and J lost 5, with 12 bases in between. In DNA, the CDR3 is TGCGCCAGCAGCCAAGTAGAGGGTACCGATCAGCCCCAGCATTTT. Encoded protein: CASSQVEGTDQPQHF.

This clonotype was counted at least ten times. The rearrangement links TRBV19 to TRBJ1-1, with D tentatively TRBD1 (5 bases). CDR3 length: 14 amino acids. V was shortened by 7 bases and J by 0 bases, with 12 bases between the two germline ends. Looked up from germline, CDR1 is LNHDA and CDR2 is SQIVND (reference sequence). The CDR3 loop reads CASTLRALNTEAFF. The DNA for the CDR3 is TGTGCCAGTACCCTCAGGGCCTTGAACACTGAAGCTTTCTTT.

Regarding this clonotype: An end of the junction differs from the germline gene, which may be a read error. V and J are TRBV7-7 and TRBJ2-7; 10 nucleotides align to TRBD2. The length of the CDR3 is 16 residues. Germline CDR1 SSHAT, CDR2 FNYEAQ (reference sequence). CDR3 sequence reads: CASSPPASGSSYEQYF. In nucleotides, the CDR3 is TGTGCTAGCAGCCCTCCGGCTAGCGGGAGCTCCTACGAGCAGTACTTC.

The V and J genes are TRBV7-2 and TRBJ2-7; the match to TRBD1 covers 9 bases. Looked up from germline, CDR1 is SGHTA and CDR2 is FQGNSA. With V trimmed by 4 bases and J by 2 bases, 9 bases remained unmatched. The CDR3 extends over 16 amino acids. The CDR3 region has the DNA TGTGCCAGCAGCTCTGGAGGGACAGGGAAAACCTACGAGCAGTACTTC. Translating it yields CASSSGGTGKTYEQYF.

The genes are TRBV14 and TRBJ2-2, with 9 bases that match TRBD1. Losses at the gene ends were 2 bases for V and 5 bases for J; bases not matched to a gene: 9. This CDR3 is 17 amino acids long. Germline CDR1 and CDR2: SGHDN and FVKESK. The CDR3 loop reads CASSQTSRTGETGELFF. The CDR3, as DNA: TGTGCCAGCAGCCAAACATCGCGGACAGGGGAGACCGGGGAGCTGTTTTTT.

The chain couples TRBV7-9 to TRBJ2-3, with TRBD2 matching over 15 bases. Germline V gives CDR1 SEHNR, CDR2 FQNEAQ (reference sequence). V lost 4 bases, J lost 4 bases, and 3 bases stayed unmatched. This CDR3 is 16 amino acids long. CDR3 coding DNA: TGTGCCAGCAGCTCAAGGACTAGCGGGAGGGCAGATACGCAGTATTTT. Its translation: CASSSRTSGRADTQYF.

In the case of this clonotype: A clone one base away is much larger, so this may be a read error. This chain uses TRBV5-6 with TRBJ1-1; perhaps TRBD1 as D (6 bases). The CDR3 runs 15 residues. V was pared by 7 bases and J by 0 bases, with 16 bases between. Germline CDR1 and CDR2: SGHDT and YYEEEE. The CDR3 loop reads CASCQGLALNTEAFF. The CDR3 DNA sequence: TGTGCCAGCTGCCAGGGGTTGGCATTGAACACTGAAGCTTTCTTT.